Below are 5 T cell receptor beta chains sequenced from a single sample in a study of human T cells and chemical hapten exposure. In TCRdb, the RACE reads were re-called with MiXCR into one record per CDR3 protein. This sample carries more than 100,000 distinct CDR3 sequences, about 11% of them seen once, and the ten largest clones take over 2%. Time point indicated: patch test 3, about 24 weeks after DPC sensitization. Described treatment: therapeutic diphenylcyclopropenone sensitization with weekly scalp DPC. The input for sequencing was whole blood, taken in connection with sensitization to the hapten diphenylcyclopropenone (DPC). The receptors were sampled from a woman in her 50s with alopecia areata. Some clones in this sample may be carry-over from other donors' samples.

This chain connects TRBV7-9 to TRBJ2-3; 10 bases are a match to TRBD2. Germline-derived CDR1 and CDR2 are SEHNR and FQNEAQ (reference sequence). This CDR3 spans 18 amino acids. The J segment lost 2 bases and the V segment lost 5 bases, leaving 13 bases of the junction unmatched. Written as DNA, the CDR3 is TGTGCCAGCAGCCCCGAGGGAGTAGCGGGAGGAGTCACAGATACGCAGTATTTT. It specifies CASSPEGVAGGVTDTQYF. Drawing the rest from reference TRBV7-9 and TRBJ2-3, the complete variable domain is DTGVSQNPRHKITKRGQNVTFRCDPISEHNRLYWYRQTLGQGPEFLTYFQNEAQLEKSRLLSDRFSAERPKGSFSTLEIQRTEQGDSAMYLCASSPEGVAGGVTDTQYFGPGTRLTVL.

This clonotype was found many times. V and J are TRBV28 and TRBJ2-7; no clear D. The CDR3 totals 12 residues. Trimming took 3 bases from V and 6 from J, leaving 9 bases between them. Germline loops: CDR1 MDHEN, CDR2 SYDVKM. The CDR3, as DNA: TGTGCCAGCAGTTTGTCGAGTCGCGAGCAGTACTTC. This codes for CASSLSSREQYF.

This clonotype was counted between two and nine times. The V and J genes are TRBV25-1 and TRBJ2-3; D is perhaps TRBD1 or TRBD2 (5 bases each). Germline assignment: CDR1 MGHDK and CDR2 SYGVNS. Between the trimmed V and J ends, which lost 6 bases and 4 bases, there was a span of 14 bases. There are 14 residues in the CDR3. The DNA of the CDR3 is TGTGCCAGCAGGATTAGAGAGGGGTCAGATACGCAGTATTTT. It is translated as CASRIREGSDTQYF.

The genes are TRBV5-1 and TRBJ1-1; D is unresolved. This CDR3 has 13 residues. CDR1 and CDR2 from the germline V gene are SGHRS and YFSETQ. V was pared by 0 bases and J by 5 bases, with 8 bases between. The DNA of the CDR3 is TGCGCCAGCAGCTTGGTTGAGGGAACTGAAGCTTTCTTT. Protein: CASSLVEGTEAFF. Variable domain in full (rest from reference TRBV5-1 and TRBJ1-1): KAGVTQTPRYLIKTRGQQVTLSCSPISGHRSVSWYQQTPGQGLQFLFEYFSETQRNKGNFPGRFSGRQFSNSRSEMNVSTLELGDSALYLCASSLVEGTEAFFGQGTRLTVV.

J is TRBJ2-1 and V is TRBV12-3 or TRBV12-4; TRBD1 or TRBD2 may be the D gene (5 bases each). CDR3 length: 15 residues. V was trimmed by 2 bases and J by 2 bases, leaving 10 bases between them. CDR3 DNA sequence: TGTGCCAGCAGTTTAACTAGGGACCCCTACAATGAGCAGTTCTTC. Protein: CASSLTRDPYNEQFF.